The 6 T cell receptor beta chains below come from one sample, sequenced in a study of shared clonotypes between healthy human individuals. Some clones are missing from TCRdb's copy, which holds only in-frame ones; the method was immunoSEQ multiplex PCR. The repertoire holds about 1.1 million clones, with about four fifths as singletons. Sequenced sample: memory CD4+ T cells from PBMCs. Subset in this sample: CD45RA-negative fraction. The receptors shown here come from a man between 18 and 35 years old in good health. Some clones in this sample may be carry-over from other donors' samples.

The CDR3 DNA reads as TGTGCCAGTAGTTGGGCAGGGGGCAATCAGCCCCAGCATTTT. Its protein product is CASSWAGGNQPQHF. V and J are TRBV19 and TRBJ1-5, with D possibly being TRBD1 (6 bases). The V end was cut by 5 bases, the J end by 2 bases, with 10 bases between. The CDR3 has 14 residues. CDR1 LNHDA and CDR2 SQIVND come from the germline V gene (reference sequence).

V and J are TRBV4-2 and TRBJ2-3; D is possibly TRBD2 (5 bases). The CDR3 contains 13 residues. Trimming removed 8 bases from V and 1 base from J, with 10 bases in between. Germline V gives CDR1 LGHNA, CDR2 YNFKEQ. In DNA, the CDR3 is TGTGCCAGCCGGCGGGCGGGCACAGATACGCAGTATTTT. It encodes CASRRAGTDTQYF.

The chain combines TRBV29-1 with TRBJ1-1; D gene unclear. Germline CDR1 and CDR2: SQVTM and ANQGSEA. The V end was cut by 0 bases, the J end by 3 bases, with 11 bases between. The CDR3 covers 14 residues. The CDR3 loop reads CSVEDLGMDTEAFF. Here the CDR3 DNA reads TGCAGCGTTGAAGATCTAGGGATGGACACTGAAGCTTTCTTT.

This chain links TRBV9 with TRBJ2-2; D is unclear. From germline, CDR1 is SGDLS and CDR2 YYNGEE. CDR3 size: 13 residues. Deletions cut 3 bases from V and 11 bases from J, with 14 bases between. CDR3: CASSDNPNSELFF. CDR3 nucleotide sequence: TGTGCCAGCAGCGACAATCCCAATTCAGAGCTGTTTTTT.

This chain connects TRBV7-2 to TRBJ2-7; no clear D. V lost 5 bases and J 0 bases, leaving 11 bases between the germline ends. Germline V gene sequence: CDR1 SGHTA, CDR2 FQGNSA. The CDR3 has 14 residues. The CDR3 DNA is TGTGCCAGCAGCCCCACGGTACTCTCCTACGAGCAGTACTTC. Its translation: CASSPTVLSYEQYF.

This clone was seen only once. The V and J genes are TRBV28 and TRBJ1-1; D is unclear. This CDR3 is 12 amino acids long. CDR1 and CDR2 (germline): MDHEN, SYDVKM. The V end was cut by 1 base, the J end by 6 bases, with 6 bases between. The CDR3: CASSLFFSEAFF. As DNA, the CDR3 is TGTGCCAGCAGTTTATTCTTTTCTGAAGCTTTCTTT.